A single T cell receptor (beta chain) is shown here with its context. Its antigen is not known. These data are taken from a study of T cell repertoires in cytomegalovirus infection. Background on the study: Recently identified HLA-C-restricted CMV epitopes were among the peptides used. The public TCR beta signatures pointed to both CMV infection and matching HLA type.

MiXCR, applied by TCRdb to the reads, yields one record per CDR3 protein. The sample yields about 60,000 distinct CDR3 sequences, about 18% seen once. Study-wide findings and caveats: Of the TCR beta families, the public ones yielded a cumulative frequency that identified carriers of CMV plus the relevant HLA. HLA-C-restricted CMV-specific TCR beta clonotypes prevailed in the ex vivo response.

Germline V gene sequence: CDR1 MNHEY, CDR2 SVGAGI. V lost 0 bases and J 4 bases, leaving 18 bases between the germline ends. The CDR3 consists of 18 residues. The chain uses TRBV6-5 and TRBJ2-2, with a possible D match to TRBD2 (6 bases). The material was CD8+ T cells from cultured PBMCs, obtained from culture after CMV antigen stimulation. The source is a human donor in good health (CMV status not recorded). Some clones in this sample may be carry-over from other donors' samples. The CDR3 DNA follows: TGTGCCAGCAGTTACTCGTTCTCCGGCGGGGAGTTCACCGGGGAGCTGTTTTTT. Its translation is CASSYSFSGGEFTGELFF.